The 30 T cell receptor beta chains reported below all come from one sample, sequenced in a study of cytomegalovirus exposure and HLA in healthy donors. Use of 60 Vbeta and 13 Jbeta primers characterized the PCR. Only in-frame clones appear in the TCRdb table, and some are missing; sequencing was by immunoSEQ multiplex PCR. The sample includes some 150,000 clones, roughly 80% of them seen just once. Input material: PBMCs. These TCRs come from a woman in her late teens or twenties in good health and CMV-seronegative.

Here the CDR3 DNA reads TGTGCCAGCAGTTTTGCAGGGCAGATACTAAATCAGCCCCAGCATTTT. Residues: CASSFAGQILNQPQHF. The chain couples TRBV28 to TRBJ1-5; a weak D match, TRBD1 (5 bases). This CDR3 has 16 residues. CDR1 is MDHEN, CDR2 SYDVKM, per germline. V gave up 3 bases and J gave up 4 bases, with 16 bases separating them. Full variable domain (outside the CDR3, taken from reference TRBV28 and TRBJ1-5): DVKVTQSSRYLVKRTGEKVFLECVQDMDHENMFWYRQDPGLGLRLIYFSYDVKMKEKGDIPEGYSVSREKKERFSLILESASTNQTSMYLCASSFAGQILNQPQHFGDGTRLSIL.

The CDR3 spells CASSGLTGGDLREQYF. The CDR3 DNA reads as TGCGCCAGCAGCGGGTTAACAGGGGGCGATCTTCGCGAGCAGTACTTC. The J gene is TRBJ2-7, the V gene TRBV5-1; 9 nucleotides align to TRBD1. This CDR3 is 16 amino acids long. From germline, CDR1 is SGHRS and CDR2 YFSETQ. Germline trimming cut 4 bases from V and 6 bases from J; bases unmatched to any gene: 14.

For the CDR3, the DNA is TGCGCCAGCAGCTTGGCCGGGCGGGAGTCTGCCAATGAGCAGTTCTTC. Translated: CASSLAGRESANEQFF. The chain links TRBV5-1 to TRBJ2-1; 7 nucleotides match TRBD2. Germline V CDR1 and CDR2: SGHRS, YFSETQ. There are 16 residues in the CDR3. With 0 bases clipped from V and 6 bases from J, the junction kept 9 bases outside the gene matches.

The rearrangement joins TRBV6-4 to TRBJ2-7; D perhaps matches TRBD2 (5 bases). The germline CDR1 and CDR2 sequences are MRHNA and SNTAGT. Deletions cut 10 bases from V and 4 bases from J, with 17 bases between. The CDR3 length is 13 residues. CDR3 bases: TGTGCCACTAGGAGGCACCCATTATACGAGCAGTACTTC. Amino acids: CATRRHPLYEQYF.

The V and J genes are TRBV18 and TRBJ1-1; tentative D call: TRBD1 (5 bases). This CDR3 is 14 amino acids long. The germline gives CDR1 KGHSH, CDR2 LQKENI. Trimming removed 2 bases from V and 3 bases from J, with 10 bases in between. The CDR3 region has the DNA TGTGCCAGCTCACCAGAAACAGGACACACTGAAGCTTTCTTT. It is translated as CASSPETGHTEAFF.

This chain connects TRBV19 to TRBJ1-4; D is possibly TRBD1 (5 bases). V lost 1 base and J 4 bases, leaving 7 bases between the germline ends. Germline V CDR1 and CDR2: LNHDA, SQIVND (reference sequence). This CDR3 spans 14 amino acids. CDR3 DNA sequence: TGTGCCAGTAGTATAGGACAGATTAATGAAAAACTGTTTTTT. Amino acids: CASSIGQINEKLFF.

This clone is a singleton in its sample. V gene TRBV2 combines with J gene TRBJ2-5; D is undetermined. The J call may be wrong; the DNA end is better matched by TRBJ2-7. The germline CDR1 and CDR2 sequences are SNHLY and FYNNEI. This CDR3 comprises 13 residues. The CDR3 spells CASRQGVFYEQYF. Written as DNA, the CDR3 is TGTGCCAGCAGACAAGGAGTCTTCTACGAGCAGTACTTC.

The chain employs TRBV27 and TRBJ2-3; D gene unclear. The CDR3 covers 11 residues. Germline-derived CDR1 and CDR2 are MNHEY and SMNVEV (reference sequence). With 5 bases removed from V and 4 bases from J, the gap between germline ends came to 4 bases. The chain's CDR3 is CASSQADTQYF. The CDR3 DNA is TGTGCCAGCAGTCAGGCAGATACGCAGTATTTT.

V usage is TRBV7-9 and J usage is TRBJ2-1; 11 bases agree with TRBD2. The V and J ends lost 5 bases and 0 bases, in that order; junction bases with no gene match: 9. Germline CDR1 SEHNR, CDR2 FQNEAQ (reference sequence). The CDR3 spans 18 residues. The CDR3 sequence: CASSITSGSARSYNEQFF. The DNA of the CDR3 is TGTGCCAGCAGCATTACTAGCGGGAGTGCCCGCTCCTACAATGAGCAGTTCTTC.

V and J are TRBV14 and TRBJ2-1; 10 bases map to TRBD2. Germline V gene sequence: CDR1 SGHDN, CDR2 FVKESK. V was clipped by 1 base and J by 2 bases; unmatched bases: 5. The CDR3 runs 17 residues. The CDR3 DNA reads as TGTGCCAGCAGCCAAGGTAGCGGGAGGCCAACCTACAATGAGCAGTTCTTC. This gives the protein CASSQGSGRPTYNEQFF.

The V and J genes are TRBV19 and TRBJ2-1; TRBD2 matches 7 bases. The CDR3 is made up of 16 amino acids. Losses at the gene ends were 2 bases for V and 1 base for J; bases not matched to a gene: 5. Per the germline V gene, CDR1 is LNHDA and CDR2 is SQIVND (reference sequence). In nucleotides, the CDR3 is TGTGCCAGTAGTATACATGGGGGGGGGTCCTACAATGAGCAGTTCTTC. It yields the protein CASSIHGGGSYNEQFF.

This clone has more than one count but fewer than ten. The chain joins TRBV29-1 to TRBJ2-5, with TRBD2 matching 9 bases. V lost 3 bases to trimming and J lost 4 bases; unmatched junction nucleotides: 9. The CDR3 runs 15 residues. The germline V gene encodes CDR1 SQVTM and CDR2 ANQGSEA. The CDR3 DNA follows: TGCAGCGTTGATATGGGGCGGGAGGGCCGAGAGACCCAGTACTTC. Translation gives CSVDMGREGRETQYF.

This chain connects TRBV2 to TRBJ1-1; D gene unclear. Germline loops: CDR1 SNHLY, CDR2 FYNNEI. This CDR3 is 12 amino acids long. V was cut by 7 bases and J by 4 bases, with 10 bases left in between. The CDR3 sequence is CASKEGSTEAFF. CDR3 nucleotides: TGTGCCAGCAAGGAGGGAAGCACTGAAGCTTTCTTT.

The chain combines TRBV27 with TRBJ2-5; D perhaps matches TRBD2 (6 bases). The germline gives CDR1 MNHEY, CDR2 SMNVEV (reference sequence). Trimming removed 6 bases from V and 5 bases from J, with 22 bases in between. The length of the CDR3 is 16 residues. CDR3: CASRGGVASWGETQYF. The CDR3 DNA sequence: TGTGCCAGCAGGGGCGGGGTAGCTAGCTGGGGTGAGACCCAGTACTTC.

This chain links TRBV7-8 with TRBJ1-5, with D hard to call. Per germline, CDR1 SGHVS and CDR2 FQNEAQ. The germline V and J ends were trimmed by 4 bases and 0 bases, with 7 bases remaining between them. CDR3 length equals 14 residues. CDR3 protein: CASSSSDSNQPQHF. DNA of the CDR3: TGTGCCAGCAGCTCCAGTGATAGCAATCAGCCCCAGCATTTT.

Details on this clone: Germline is not matched at one junction end, which may reflect a read error. The chain uses TRBV7-7 and TRBJ1-2, with D maybe TRBD1 (5 bases). Germline CDR1 and CDR2: SSHAT and FNYEAQ (reference sequence). The CDR3 totals 14 residues. The CDR3 reads CASSLGIRQGGYTF. The CDR3 DNA is TGTGCTAGCAGCTTAGGCATCAGGCAGGGAGGCTACACCTTC.

This rearrangement joins TRBV25-1 to TRBJ2-1; a weak D match, TRBD1 (6 bases). CDR1 and CDR2 from the germline V gene are MGHDK and SYGVNS. V was shortened by 2 bases and J by 3 bases, with 11 bases between the two germline ends. The CDR3 runs 15 residues. CDR3 residues: CASSELTGSYNEQFF. The CDR3 region has the DNA TGTGCCAGCAGTGAACTAACAGGGAGCTACAATGAGCAGTTCTTC.

The chain joins TRBV7-8 to TRBJ2-7, with D unresolved. Trimming cost V 3 bases and J 4 bases, with 7 bases left between them. In germline, CDR1 is SGHVS, CDR2 FQNEAQ. There are 12 residues in the CDR3. CDR3 DNA sequence: TGTGCCAGCAGCTTTTACCAGTACGAGCAGTACTTC. Its translation is CASSFYQYEQYF. Based on the CDR3 plus reference TRBV7-8 and TRBJ2-7, the full variable domain is GAGVSQSPRYKVAKRGQDVALRCDPISGHVSLFWYQQALGQGPEFLTYFQNEAQLDKSGLPSDRFFAERPEGSVSTLKIQRTQQEDSAVYLCASSFYQYEQYFGPGTRLTVT.

The CDR3 reads CAISGGTSGSGRFYEQYF. CDR3 coding DNA: TGTGCCATCAGTGGGGGGACTAGTGGTAGTGGGAGGTTCTACGAGCAGTACTTC. V gene TRBV10-3 combines with J gene TRBJ2-5, with 8 bases that match TRBD2. The DNA matches TRBJ2-7 better at its end, which makes the J call doubtful. The CDR3 sequence is 18 residues long. Germline CDR1 is ENHRY and CDR2 is SYGVKD.

This rearrangement joins TRBV5-1 to TRBJ2-7; 7 bases map to TRBD2. CDR3 length equals 16 residues. CDR1 and CDR2 (germline): SGHRS, YFSETQ. V shed 0 bases, J shed 6 bases, and the junction held 12 bases outside the gene matches. CDR3 coding DNA: TGCGCCAGCAGCTTGGTGATGGCGGGGGTTCCCGGCGAGCAGTACTTC. The encoded protein is CASSLVMAGVPGEQYF.

V usage is TRBV9 and J usage is TRBJ2-7; 7 bases match TRBD2. CDR1 and CDR2 from the germline V gene are SGDLS and YYNGEE. The trim removed 0 bases at V and 7 bases at J, leaving 7 bases unmatched. This CDR3 has 14 amino acids. In DNA, the CDR3 is TGTGCCAGCAGCGTAGCGGGGACTACTGGGGAGCAGTACTTC. This codes for CASSVAGTTGEQYF. The variable domain in full, completed from reference TRBV9 and TRBJ2-7, reads DSGVTQTPKHLITATGQRVTLRCSPRSGDLSVYWYQQSLDQGLQFLIQYYNGEERAKGNILERFSAQQFPDLHSELNLSSLELGDSALYFCASSVAGTTGEQYFGPGTRLTVT.

V is TRBV7-8 and J is TRBJ1-1; no definite D call. The ends were cut back, 5 bases at V and 8 bases at J, with 24 bases in the middle. The CDR3 sequence is 16 residues long. CDR1 is SGHVS and CDR2 is FQNEAQ in the germline V gene. This chain's CDR3 is CASSPPGPDLPPEAFF. The CDR3 DNA reads TGTGCCAGCAGCCCTCCTGGCCCCGACTTACCGCCCGAAGCTTTCTTT.

The chain uses TRBV5-1 and TRBJ2-1; TRBD1 is a possible D gene (6 bases). Trimming stripped 2 bases from V and 1 base from J, with 10 bases between. This CDR3 spans 15 amino acids. Germline V gene lookup returns CDR1 SGHRS and CDR2 YFSETQ. The CDR3 region has the DNA TGCGCCAGCAGCTTAGGGGGAAATTCCTACAATGAGCAGTTCTTC. It specifies CASSLGGNSYNEQFF.

This chain connects TRBV28 to TRBJ2-2; 7 nucleotides match TRBD2. The CDR3 loop spans 16 amino acids. CDR1 MDHEN and CDR2 SYDVKM come from the germline V gene. The trim removed 5 bases at V and 0 bases at J, leaving 6 bases unmatched. CDR3 sequence reads: CASSSGGRANTGELFF. The DNA of the CDR3 is TGTGCCAGCAGTAGCGGAGGGAGGGCGAACACCGGGGAGCTGTTTTTT.

This sequence joins TRBV4-2 and TRBJ1-4, with D tentatively TRBD1 (6 bases). CDR3 length equals 17 residues. V was shortened by 0 bases and J by 8 bases, with 19 bases between the two germline ends. Germline CDR1 LGHNA, CDR2 YNFKEQ. CDR3 region: CASSQEFSQGGTEKLFF. For the CDR3, the DNA is TGTGCCAGCAGCCAAGAATTTTCACAGGGCGGTACGGAAAAACTGTTTTTT.

The chain joins TRBV14 to TRBJ2-7; D possibly corresponds to TRBD2 (6 bases). The V end lost 3 bases, the J end lost 1 base, and 13 bases lay between the germline ends. Germline CDR1 SGHDN, CDR2 FVKESK. The CDR3 is made up of 15 amino acids. The CDR3 here is CASSQMSGSSYEQYF. Written as DNA, the CDR3 is TGTGCCAGCAGCCAGATGAGCGGGTCTTCCTACGAGCAGTACTTC.

The chain is built from TRBV27 and TRBJ2-2, with D possibly being TRBD2 (5 bases). V lost 5 bases to trimming and J lost 5 bases, with 9 bases between them. This CDR3 is built from 13 residues. Germline CDR1 MNHEY, CDR2 SMNVEV (reference sequence). The CDR3 protein is CASSPSGTGELFF. CDR3 nucleotides: TGTGCCAGCAGTCCCTCGGGGACCGGGGAGCTGTTTTTT.

This clone was picked up a small number of times. CDR3 residues: CAISEFDRISYEQYF. The CDR3 DNA sequence: TGTGCCATCAGTGAATTCGACAGAATTTCCTACGAGCAGTACTTC. The chain combines TRBV10-3 with TRBJ2-7; D possibly corresponds to TRBD1 (5 bases). The ends were cut back, 3 bases at V and 1 base at J, with 13 bases in the middle. The V gene's germline CDR1 is ENHRY and CDR2 SYGVKD. This CDR3 has 15 residues.

J is TRBJ1-6 and V is TRBV5-1; D ambiguous. The germline V gene has CDR1 SGHRS and CDR2 YFSETQ. The CDR3 length is 15 residues. Trimming took 0 bases from V and 5 from J, leaving 9 bases between them. The CDR3 DNA reads as TGCGCCAGCAGCTTGGCCGGGGTTAATAATTCACCCCTCCACTTT. The encoded protein is CASSLAGVNNSPLHF.

The V gene is TRBV14, the J gene TRBJ2-7; TRBD2 might be the D (5 bases). The CDR3 contains 14 residues. The V end was cut by 1 base, the J end by 1 base, with 8 bases between. The germline CDR1 and CDR2 sequences are SGHDN and FVKESK. The CDR3 DNA reads TGTGCCAGCAGCCAAGGTGGCGGGTCCTACGAGCAGTACTTC. Translating gives CASSQGGGSYEQYF.